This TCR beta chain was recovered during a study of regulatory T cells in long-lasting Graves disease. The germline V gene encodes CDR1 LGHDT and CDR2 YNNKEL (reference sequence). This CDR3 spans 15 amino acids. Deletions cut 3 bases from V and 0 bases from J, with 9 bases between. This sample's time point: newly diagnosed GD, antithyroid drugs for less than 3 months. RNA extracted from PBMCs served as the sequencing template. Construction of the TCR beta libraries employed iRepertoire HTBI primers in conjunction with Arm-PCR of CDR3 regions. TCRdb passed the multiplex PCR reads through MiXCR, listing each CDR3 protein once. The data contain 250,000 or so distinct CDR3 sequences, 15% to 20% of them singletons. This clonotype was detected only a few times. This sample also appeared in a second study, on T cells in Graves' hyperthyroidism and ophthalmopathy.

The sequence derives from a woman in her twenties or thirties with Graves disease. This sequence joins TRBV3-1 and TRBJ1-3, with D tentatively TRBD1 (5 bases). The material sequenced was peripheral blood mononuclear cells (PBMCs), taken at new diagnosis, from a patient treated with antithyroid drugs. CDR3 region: CASSQDINSGNTIYF. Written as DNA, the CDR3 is TGTGCCAGCAGCCAGGACATCAACTCTGGAAACACCATATATTTT.